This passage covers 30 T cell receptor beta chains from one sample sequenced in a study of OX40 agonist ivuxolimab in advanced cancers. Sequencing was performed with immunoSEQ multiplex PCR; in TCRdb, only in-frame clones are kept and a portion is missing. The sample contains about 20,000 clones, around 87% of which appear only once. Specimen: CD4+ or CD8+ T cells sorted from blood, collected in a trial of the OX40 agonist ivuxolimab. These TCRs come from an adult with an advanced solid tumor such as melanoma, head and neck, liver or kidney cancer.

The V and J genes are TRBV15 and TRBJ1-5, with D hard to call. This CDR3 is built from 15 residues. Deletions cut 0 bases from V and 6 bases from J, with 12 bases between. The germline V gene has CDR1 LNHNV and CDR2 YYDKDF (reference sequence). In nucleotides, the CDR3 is TGTGCCACCAGCAGAGATCGTCACGGCGGTCAGCCCCAGCATTTT. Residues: CATSRDRHGGQPQHF.

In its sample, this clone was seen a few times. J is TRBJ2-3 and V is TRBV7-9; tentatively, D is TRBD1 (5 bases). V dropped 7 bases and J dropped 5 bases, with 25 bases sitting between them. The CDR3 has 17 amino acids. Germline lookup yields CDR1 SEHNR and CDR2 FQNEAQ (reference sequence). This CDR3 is CASTTTRAGSVGDTQYF. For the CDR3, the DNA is TGTGCCAGCACCACGACCAGGGCAGGGTCAGTCGGAGATACGCAGTATTTT.

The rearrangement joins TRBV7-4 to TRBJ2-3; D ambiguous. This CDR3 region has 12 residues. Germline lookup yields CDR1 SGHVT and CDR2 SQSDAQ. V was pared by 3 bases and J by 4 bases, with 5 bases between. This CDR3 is CASSLAPDTQYF. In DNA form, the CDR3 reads TGTGCCAGCAGCTTGGCCCCAGATACGCAGTATTTT.

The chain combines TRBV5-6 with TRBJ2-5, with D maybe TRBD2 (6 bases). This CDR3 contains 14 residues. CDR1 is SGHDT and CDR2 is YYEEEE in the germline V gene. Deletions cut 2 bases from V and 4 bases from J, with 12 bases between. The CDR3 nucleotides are TGTGCCAGCAGCTTCTCGTATAGCGGAGAGACCCAGTACTTC. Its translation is CASSFSYSGETQYF.

The DNA for the CDR3 is TGTGCCAGCACAAAATCCCCAGGATCTGGAAACACCATATATTTT. This encodes CASTKSPGSGNTIYF. The rearrangement uses TRBV6-1 and TRBJ1-3; D not resolved. The CDR3 runs to 15 residues. Germline V gene data show CDR1 as MNHNS and CDR2 as SASEGT. V dropped 7 bases and J dropped 1 base, with 14 bases sitting between them.

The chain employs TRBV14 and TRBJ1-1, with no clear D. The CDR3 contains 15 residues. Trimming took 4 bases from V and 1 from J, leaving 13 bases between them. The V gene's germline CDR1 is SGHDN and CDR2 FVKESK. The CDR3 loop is CASSPPGWGNTEAFF. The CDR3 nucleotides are TGTGCCAGCAGCCCGCCCGGTTGGGGGAACACTGAAGCTTTCTTT.

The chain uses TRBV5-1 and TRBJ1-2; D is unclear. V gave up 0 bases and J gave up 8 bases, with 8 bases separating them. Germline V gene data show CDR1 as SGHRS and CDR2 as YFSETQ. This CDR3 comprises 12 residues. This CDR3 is CASSLGDSGYTF. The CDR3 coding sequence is TGCGCCAGCAGCTTGGGCGACTCGGGCTACACCTTC.

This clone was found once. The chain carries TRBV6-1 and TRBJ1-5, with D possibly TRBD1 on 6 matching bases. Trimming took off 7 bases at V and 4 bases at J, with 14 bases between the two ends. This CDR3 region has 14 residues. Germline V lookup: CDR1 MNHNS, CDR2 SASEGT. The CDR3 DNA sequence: TGTGCCAGCATATGGGGGGGCGGTAATCAGCCCCAGCATTTT. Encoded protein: CASIWGGGNQPQHF.

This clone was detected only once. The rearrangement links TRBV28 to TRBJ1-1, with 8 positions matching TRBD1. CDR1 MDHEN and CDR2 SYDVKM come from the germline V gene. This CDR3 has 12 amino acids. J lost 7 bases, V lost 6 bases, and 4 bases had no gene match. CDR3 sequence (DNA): TGTGCCAGCAGCCCAGGACAGGGTGAAGCTTTCTTT. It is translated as CASSPGQGEAFF. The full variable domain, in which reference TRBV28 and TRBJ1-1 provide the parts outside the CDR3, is DVKVTQSSRYLVKRTGEKVFLECVQDMDHENMFWYRQDPGLGLRLIYFSYDVKMKEKGDIPEGYSVSREKKERFSLILESASTNQTSMYLCASSPGQGEAFFGQGTRLTVV.

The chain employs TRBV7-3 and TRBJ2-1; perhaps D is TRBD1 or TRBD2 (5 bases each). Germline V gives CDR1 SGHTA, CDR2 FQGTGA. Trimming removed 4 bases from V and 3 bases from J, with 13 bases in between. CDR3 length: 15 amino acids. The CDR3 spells CASSSLSGGYNEQFF. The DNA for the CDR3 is TGTGCCAGCAGCTCCCTGAGTGGGGGCTACAATGAGCAGTTCTTC.

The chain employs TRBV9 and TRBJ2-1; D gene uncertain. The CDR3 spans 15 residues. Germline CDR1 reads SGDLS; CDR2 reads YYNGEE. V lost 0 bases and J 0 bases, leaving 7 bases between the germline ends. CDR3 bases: TGTGCCAGCAGCGTAGGTCAGAGCTCCTACAATGAGCAGTTCTTC. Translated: CASSVGQSSYNEQFF.

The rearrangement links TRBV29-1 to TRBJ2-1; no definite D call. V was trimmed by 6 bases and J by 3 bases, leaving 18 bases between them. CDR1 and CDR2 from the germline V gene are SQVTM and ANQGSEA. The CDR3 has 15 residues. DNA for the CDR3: TGCAGCGTGGTCGCAGGAACCACTTACTACAATGAGCAGTTCTTC. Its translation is CSVVAGTTYYNEQFF.

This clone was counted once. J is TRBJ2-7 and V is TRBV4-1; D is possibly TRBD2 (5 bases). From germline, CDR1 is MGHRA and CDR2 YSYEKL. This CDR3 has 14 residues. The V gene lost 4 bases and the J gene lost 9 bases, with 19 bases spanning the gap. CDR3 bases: TGCGCCAGCAGCCCCCGGGAAGCATATGGGAGGCAGTACTTC. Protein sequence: CASSPREAYGRQYF.

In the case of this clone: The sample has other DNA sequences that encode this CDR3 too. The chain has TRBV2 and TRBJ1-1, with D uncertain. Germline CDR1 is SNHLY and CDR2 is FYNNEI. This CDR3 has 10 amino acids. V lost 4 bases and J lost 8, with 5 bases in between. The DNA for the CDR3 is TGTGCCAGCAGTGTGGGAGAAGCTTTCTTT. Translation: CASSVGEAFF. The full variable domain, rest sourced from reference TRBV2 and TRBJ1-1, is EPEVTQTPSHQVTQMGQEVILRCVPISNHLYFYWYRQILGQKVEFLVSFYNNEISEKSEIFDDQFSVERPDGSNFTLKIRSTKLEDSAMYFCASSVGEAFFGQGTRLTVV.

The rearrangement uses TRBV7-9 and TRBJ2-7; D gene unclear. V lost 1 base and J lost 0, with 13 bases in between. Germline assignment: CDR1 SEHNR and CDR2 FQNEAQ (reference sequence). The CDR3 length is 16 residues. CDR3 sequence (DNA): TGTGCCAGCAGCTTAGATCCACGGCTCCCCTCCTACGAGCAGTACTTC. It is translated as CASSLDPRLPSYEQYF. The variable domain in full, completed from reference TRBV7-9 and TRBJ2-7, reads DTGVSQNPRHKITKRGQNVTFRCDPISEHNRLYWYRQTLGQGPEFLTYFQNEAQLEKSRLLSDRFSAERPKGSFSTLEIQRTEQGDSAMYLCASSLDPRLPSYEQYFGPGTRLTVT.

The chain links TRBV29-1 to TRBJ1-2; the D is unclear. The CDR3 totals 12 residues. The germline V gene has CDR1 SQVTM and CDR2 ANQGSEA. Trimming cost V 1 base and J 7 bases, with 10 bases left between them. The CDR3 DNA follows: TGCAGCGTTGAAGTTGCGGGGTCTGGCTACACCTTC. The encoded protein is CSVEVAGSGYTF.

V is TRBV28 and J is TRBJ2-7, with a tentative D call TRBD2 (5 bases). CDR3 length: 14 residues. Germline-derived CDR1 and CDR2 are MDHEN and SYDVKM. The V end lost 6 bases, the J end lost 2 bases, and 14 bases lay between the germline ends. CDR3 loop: CASSTGFDAYEQYF. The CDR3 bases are TGTGCCAGCAGCACGGGGTTCGACGCCTACGAGCAGTACTTC.

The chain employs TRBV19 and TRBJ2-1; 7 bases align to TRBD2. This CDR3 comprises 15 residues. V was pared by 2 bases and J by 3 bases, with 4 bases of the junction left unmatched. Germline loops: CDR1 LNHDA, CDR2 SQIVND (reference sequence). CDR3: CASSIIGGGYNEQFF. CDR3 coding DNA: TGTGCCAGTAGTATAATTGGGGGGGGCTACAATGAGCAGTTCTTC.

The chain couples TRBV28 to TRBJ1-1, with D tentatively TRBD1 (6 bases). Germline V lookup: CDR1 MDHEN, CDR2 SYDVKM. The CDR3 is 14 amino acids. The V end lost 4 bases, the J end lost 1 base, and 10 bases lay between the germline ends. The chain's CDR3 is CASSSSQGNTEAFF. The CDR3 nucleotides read TGTGCCAGCAGTTCCTCACAGGGGAACACTGAAGCTTTCTTT.

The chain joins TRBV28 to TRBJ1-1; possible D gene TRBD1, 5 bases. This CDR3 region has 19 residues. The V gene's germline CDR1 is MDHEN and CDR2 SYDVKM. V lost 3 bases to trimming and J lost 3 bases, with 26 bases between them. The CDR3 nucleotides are TGTGCCAGCAGTTTTTCTTTTTTCGGGGCAGGGTGGCGTGACACTGAAGCTTTCTTT. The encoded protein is CASSFSFFGAGWRDTEAFF.

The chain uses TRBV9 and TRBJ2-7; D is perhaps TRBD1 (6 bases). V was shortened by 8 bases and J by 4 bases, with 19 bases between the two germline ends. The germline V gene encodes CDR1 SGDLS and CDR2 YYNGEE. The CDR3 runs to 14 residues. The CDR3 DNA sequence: TGTGCCAGTTCACCAGACAGGAGAATTTACGAGCAGTACTTC. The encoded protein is CASSPDRRIYEQYF. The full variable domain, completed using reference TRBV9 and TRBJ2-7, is DSGVTQTPKHLITATGQRVTLRCSPRSGDLSVYWYQQSLDQGLQFLIQYYNGEERAKGNILERFSAQQFPDLHSELNLSSLELGDSALYFCASSPDRRIYEQYFGPGTRLTVT.

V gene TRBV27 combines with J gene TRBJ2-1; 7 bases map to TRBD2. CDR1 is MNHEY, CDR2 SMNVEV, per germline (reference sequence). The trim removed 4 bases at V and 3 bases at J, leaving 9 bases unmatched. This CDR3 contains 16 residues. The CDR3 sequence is CASSSLSGSFYNEQFF. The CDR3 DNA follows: TGTGCCAGCAGTTCCCTTAGCGGGTCCTTCTACAATGAGCAGTTCTTC.

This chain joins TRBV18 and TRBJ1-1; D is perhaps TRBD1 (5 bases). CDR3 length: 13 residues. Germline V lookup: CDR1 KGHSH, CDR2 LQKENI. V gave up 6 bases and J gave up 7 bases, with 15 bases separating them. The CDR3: CASSMTETNEAFF. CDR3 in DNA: TGTGCCAGCTCTATGACAGAGACAAATGAAGCTTTCTTT.

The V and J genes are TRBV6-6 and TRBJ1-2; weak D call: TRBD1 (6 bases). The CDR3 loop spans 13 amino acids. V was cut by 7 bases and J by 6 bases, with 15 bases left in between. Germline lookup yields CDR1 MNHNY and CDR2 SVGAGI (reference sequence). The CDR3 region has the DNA TGTGCCAGCACGAGTGGGGGGGCGGATGGCTACACCTTC. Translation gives CASTSGGADGYTF.

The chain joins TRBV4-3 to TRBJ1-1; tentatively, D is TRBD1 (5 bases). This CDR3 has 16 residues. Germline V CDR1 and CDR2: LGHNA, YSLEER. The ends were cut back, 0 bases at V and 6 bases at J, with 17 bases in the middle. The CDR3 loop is CASSQEHGRESPEAFF. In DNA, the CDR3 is TGCGCCAGCAGCCAAGAACACGGCAGGGAGAGCCCTGAAGCTTTCTTT.

CDR3 residues: CASRWGGNQPQHF. The CDR3 DNA follows: TGTGCAAGTCGATGGGGGGGGAATCAGCCCCAGCATTTT. The chain joins TRBV12-2 to TRBJ1-5. TRBV12-2 is noted as a pseudogene. CDR3 length: 13 residues.

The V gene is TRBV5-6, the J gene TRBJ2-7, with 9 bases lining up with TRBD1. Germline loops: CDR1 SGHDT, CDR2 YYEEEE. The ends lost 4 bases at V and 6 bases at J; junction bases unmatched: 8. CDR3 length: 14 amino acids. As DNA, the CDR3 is TGTGCCAGCAGCCCGGGGACAGGGTGGGTCGAGCAGTACTTC. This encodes CASSPGTGWVEQYF. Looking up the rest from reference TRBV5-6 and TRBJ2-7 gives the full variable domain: DAGVTQSPTHLIKTRGQQVTLRCSPKSGHDTVSWYQQALGQGPQFIFQYYEEEERQRGNFPDRFSGHQFPNYSSELNVNALLLGDSALYLCASSPGTGWVEQYFGPGTRLTVT.

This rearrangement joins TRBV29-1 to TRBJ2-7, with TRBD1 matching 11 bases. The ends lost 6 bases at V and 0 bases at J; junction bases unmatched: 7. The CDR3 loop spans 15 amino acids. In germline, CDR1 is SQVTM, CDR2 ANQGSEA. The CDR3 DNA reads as TGCAGCGTAACCGGACAGGGGGCCTACTCCTACGAGCAGTACTTC. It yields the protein CSVTGQGAYSYEQYF.

CDR3 region: CASSQAGSPLHF. CDR3 in DNA: TGTGCCAGCAGTCAAGCCGGTTCACCCCTCCACTTT. The chain carries TRBV6-5 and TRBJ1-6; D gene uncertain. CDR1 is MNHEY, CDR2 SVGAGI, per germline. Trimming left V 5 bases short and J 9 bases short, with 8 bases between. The CDR3 contains 12 residues.

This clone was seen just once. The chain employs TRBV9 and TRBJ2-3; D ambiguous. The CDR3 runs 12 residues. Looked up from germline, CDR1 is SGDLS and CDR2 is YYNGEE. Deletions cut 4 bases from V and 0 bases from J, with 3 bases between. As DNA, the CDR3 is TGTGCCAGCAGCCCTAGCACAGATACGCAGTATTTT. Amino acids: CASSPSTDTQYF.